This is a list of T cell receptor beta chains from one sample in a study of graft-versus-host responses after intestinal transplantation. Assay used: immunoSEQ multiplex PCR; TCRdb lists only in-frame clones, some missing. The table has roughly 25,000 clones, approximately 40% seen once. Sample: alloreactive CD4+ T cells from a mixed lymphocyte reaction culture, taken before intestinal transplant. The receptor set was obtained from a human patient who received an intestinal transplant. Both conserved end residues are part of each CDR3. A D gene is named only where the DNA matches it firmly. Size tells how often a clone was seen (once, few, many) or the class of an expanded clone, and some rows leave it out.

d_gene | abundance | j_gene | v_gene | CDR3nt | CDR3aa
TRBD1 | . | TRBJ1-1 | TRBV9 | TGTGCCAGCAGCGCAGGGGGGAACACTGAAGCTTTCTTT | CASSAGGNTEAFF
TRBD1 | . | TRBJ1-1 | TRBV6-5 | TGTGCCAGCAGTTACTGGACAGGGCGGAAAACTGAAGCTTTCTTT | CASSYWTGRKTEAFF
. | few | TRBJ2-5 | TRBV11-2 | TGTGCCAGCAGCTCCACCCTAGCAGTTGAGACCCAGTACTTC | CASSSTLAVETQYF
. | medium-sized | TRBJ1-3 | TRBV6-1 | TGTGCCAGCAGTGAAGCATCAGGGTACGGAAACACCATATATTTT | CASSEASGYGNTIYF
. | . | TRBJ1-5 | TRBV2 | TGTGCCAGCAGACAGGGTAAAGGGCCCCAGCATTTT | CASRQGKGPQHF
. | . | TRBJ1-4 | TRBV15 | TGTGCCACCAGCAGAGACAGGGATGAAAAACTGTTTTTT | CATSRDRDEKLFF
. | few | TRBJ1-3 | TRBV2 | TGTGCCAGCAGTGAAGTAGGAGGTACGAACACCATATATTTT | CASSEVGGTNTIYF
. | . | TRBJ2-1 | TRBV6-4 | TGTGCCAGCAGTGACTCGGGGACTCAAATTTACAATGAGCAGTTCTTC | CASSDSGTQIYNEQFF
. | . | TRBJ2-5 | TRBV4-2 | TGTGCCAGCAGCCAAGGGCACGGGTCCCAAGAGACCCAGTACTTC | CASSQGHGSQETQYF
. | . | TRBJ1-5 | TRBV7-8 | TGTGCCAGCAGCTCCACATGGAGCAATCAGCCCCAGCATTTT | CASSSTWSNQPQHF
. | . | TRBJ1-2 | TRBV7-2 | TGTGCCAGCAGCTTATCGGAGGGGAGGGGCGGCTACACCTTC | CASSLSEGRGGYTF
. | . | TRBJ1-2 | TRBV7-8 | TGTGCCAGCAGCTTACGGCGGGGATTGAACTATGGCTACACCTTC | CASSLRRGLNYGYTF
TRBD2 | . | TRBJ2-1 | TRBV7-9 | TGTGCCAGCAGCTCTACTAGCGGGAGAAGGGTCAGGGATGAGCAGTTCTTC | CASSSTSGRRVRDEQFF
. | . | TRBJ2-2 | TRBV19 | TGTGCCAGCCTTAGTTTTTACACCGGGGAGCTGTTTTTT | CASLSFYTGELFF
. | . | TRBJ2-1 | TRBV2 | TGTGCCAGCAGTGAAGGGGGGACTGTACTGTTCTTC | CASSEGGTVLFF
. | . | TRBJ2-2 | TRBV7-2 | TGTGCCAGCAGCTTTTCGCTAGCCCCCGGGGAGCTGTTTTTT | CASSFSLAPGELFF
TRBD2 | once | TRBJ2-5 | TRBV6-1 | TGTGCCAGCAGTGTAACGGCGGGAGCACAAGAGACCCAGTACTTC | CASSVTAGAQETQYF
TRBD1 | few | TRBJ1-5 | TRBV2 | TGTGCCAGCAGTGTACAGGGGACTAATCAGCCCCAGCATTTT | CASSVQGTNQPQHF
TRBD2 | once | TRBJ2-1 | TRBV6-4 | TGTGCCAGCAGCCAGGGACTAGCGGGAAACAATGAGCAGTTCTTC | CASSQGLAGNNEQFF
TRBD2 | . | TRBJ2-1 | TRBV27 | TGTGCCAGCAGTTTATTGGCGGGGGGGCCTGGTGAGCAGTTCTTC | CASSLLAGGPGEQFF
. | few | TRBJ1-5 | TRBV6-5 | TGTGCCAGCAGTTATAGGTACAGTGTAGTTCAGCCCCAGCATTTT | CASSYRYSVVQPQHF
TRBD1 | . | TRBJ1-5 | TRBV30 | TGTGCCTGGAGTTATACAGGGGGCAATCAGCCCCAGCATTTT | CAWSYTGGNQPQHF
. | medium-sized | TRBJ1-6 | TRBV10-2 | TGCGCCAGCAGTGAGATACGAGATTCACCCCTCCACTTT | CASSEIRDSPLHF
. | . | TRBJ1-1 | TRBV11-1 | TGTGCCAGCAGCCTCTTCGGGGGTCGGAACACTGAAGCTTTCTTT | CASSLFGGRNTEAFF
TRBD2 | . | TRBJ2-7 | TRBV5-1 | TGCGCCAGCAGCTATACTCGCGGGGGACGCTCCTACGAGCAGTACTTC | CASSYTRGGRSYEQYF
. | once | TRBJ1-1 | TRBV13 | TGTGCCAGCAGCTTAGGGGGACACATGAACACTGAAGCTTTCTTT | CASSLGGHMNTEAFF
TRBD1 | few | TRBJ2-7 | TRBV9 | TGTGCCAGCAGCGTTGGAACAGGGGGATTCTACGAGCAGTACTTC | CASSVGTGGFYEQYF
. | . | TRBJ1-1 | TRBV6-6 | TGTGCCAGCAGTTACGTTCAGGGAATTACTGAAGCCTTCTTT | CASSYVQGITEAFF
. | . | TRBJ1-6 | TRBV25-1 | TGTGCCAGCAGTGAGTTAGGGCAGGGGAATTCACCCCTCCACTTT | CASSELGQGNSPLHF
. | . | TRBJ2-7 | TRBV7-3 | TGTGCCAGCAGCTTAGAGGGTGGACCGCCCTACGAGCAGTACTTC | CASSLEGGPPYEQYF
. | . | TRBJ2-7 | TRBV4-2 | TGTGCCAGCAGCCAAGATCTCGTGGGGGCGGGTGTGCAGTACTTC | CASSQDLVGAGVQYF
TRBD1 | . | TRBJ1-2 | TRBV18 | TGTGCCAGCTCACCCCGGGCGCAGGGGGCTGACTATGGCTACACCTTC | CASSPRAQGADYGYTF
. | . | TRBJ2-5 | TRBV5-1 | TGCGCCAGCAGCGCCGGGGAGACCCAGTACTTC | CASSAGETQYF
TRBD1 | few | TRBJ2-4 | TRBV28 | TGTGCCAGCAGTCCATGGACAGGGCGGAACATTCAGTACTTC | CASSPWTGRNIQYF
TRBD2 | . | TRBJ2-7 | TRBV11-3 | TGTGCCAGCAGGGGACGGGGCGGCGGGAGACCTAGCTCCTACGAGCAGTACTTC | CASRGRGGGRPSSYEQYF
TRBD2 | . | TRBJ2-1 | TRBV28 | TGTGCCAGCAGTTCCCAGCGGGAGGGCCTCGGGGAGCAGTTCTTC | CASSSQREGLGEQFF
. | medium-sized | TRBJ2-6 | TRBV7-9 | TGTGCCAGCAGCTTATTCAGCTCTGGGGCCAACGTCCTGACTTTC | CASSLFSSGANVLTF
TRBD1 | . | TRBJ1-1 | TRBV7-3 | TGTGCCAGCAGCTCCGGGACAGCGAACACTGAAGCTTTCTTT | CASSSGTANTEAFF
TRBD2 | . | TRBJ2-3 | TRBV30 | TGTGCCGCTCCGGGACTAGACCTAGATACGCAGTATTTT | CAAPGLDLDTQYF
TRBD1 | medium-sized | TRBJ1-1 | TRBV5-8 | TGTGCCAGCAGCTTTGGCGGGACAGGGGGCAAAGCTTTCTTT | CASSFGGTGGKAFF
. | . | TRBJ1-2 | TRBV7-9 | TGTGCCAGCAGCTTCGGGGAGTACTATGGCTACACCTTC | CASSFGEYYGYTF
TRBD1 | few | TRBJ1-2 | TRBV7-2 | TGTGCCAGCAGCCGGGGACAGAGCGAGCGCTACACCTTC | CASSRGQSERYTF
. | few | TRBJ1-6 | TRBV6-5 | TGTGCCAGCAAAGTCAGGAGGAATTCACCCCTCCACTTT | CASKVRRNSPLHF
TRBD1 | . | TRBJ2-1 | TRBV6-6 | TGTGCCAGCACCTCTGAGACAGGGGGTGGCAATGAGCAGTTCTTC | CASTSETGGGNEQFF
TRBD1 | . | TRBJ2-2 | TRBV2 | TGTGCCAGCAGTGCACAGGGGAATTACGATAGCACCGGGGAGCTGTTTTTT | CASSAQGNYDSTGELFF
TRBD2 | few | TRBJ2-1 | TRBV27 | TGTGCCAGCAGTTTATGGGGCGGGAGGGCCTCTTTTGAGCAGTTCTTC | CASSLWGGRASFEQFF
. | few | TRBJ1-2 | TRBV5-1 | TGCGCCAGCAGCTTGGTGTCGGACAGCTATGGCTACACCTTC | CASSLVSDSYGYTF
. | once | TRBJ1-1 | TRBV20-1 | TGCACCCCCCGCACTGAAGCTTTCTTT | CTPRTEAFF
TRBD2 | few | TRBJ2-7 | TRBV5-1 | TGCGCCAGCGGTAGCGGGGCCTCCTACGAGCAGTACTTC | CASGSGASYEQYF
TRBD1 | few | TRBJ1-3 | TRBV5-6 | TGTGCCAGCAGCTTGGTTGCCAGGGGGCCAAACACCATATATTTT | CASSLVARGPNTIYF
. | . | TRBJ1-3 | TRBV7-6 | TGTGCCAGCAGCTTGGGAGGCTCTGGAAACACCATATATTTT | CASSLGGSGNTIYF